Detailed here is one T cell receptor beta chain. What it binds is not known. Sequence at one end of the junction differs from germline and may be a read error. Germline lookup yields CDR1 SNHLY and CDR2 FYNNEI. The CDR3 is made up of 15 amino acids. Sample-barcoded 5' priming and a J-beta primer mix drove a second PCR of about 7 to 12 cycles. Every cDNA molecule bore a tag from a template-switch adaptor containing 12 random nucleotides. Sequencing recovered at least 2.5 million CDR3-containing paired-end reads from each sample. Each CDR3 protein is one row after TCRdb ran MiXCR on the 5' RACE reads. The sample has more than 800,000 distinct CDR3 sequences, 25% to 35% seen once. The data are from a study of blood T cells in healthy people across ages. Study conclusions and caveats: As age increased, TCR beta diversity per million T cells fell in a roughly linear fashion.

Sequences were obtained from blood. The clonotype originates from a woman older than 75 in good health. The chain uses TRBV2 and TRBJ1-1; D is uncertain. CDR3 bases: TGTACCAGCAGTGAAGGGTTAACATGGAACACTGAAGCTTTCTTT. This gives the protein CTSSEGLTWNTEAFF.